This entry features one TCR beta chain sequence. These data come from a study of blood T cell repertoires in COVID-19. Study in general: Specimens from acute and convalescent COVID-19 originated in the United States, Italy and Spain.

The V and J ends lost 0 bases and 0 bases respectively, with 6 bases between them. Per the germline V gene, CDR1 is SGHRS and CDR2 is YFSETQ. This CDR3 is built from 14 residues. Profiling relied on immunoSEQ multiplex PCR, and the TCRdb table lists in-frame clones only, not all of them. Found here are some 82,000 clones, 90% to 95% of them singletons; the top ten hold about 1.9%. The sequenced sample consisted of peripheral blood. The clonotype originates from a woman aged 50 to 60 in a cohort sampled during active COVID-19. The chain couples TRBV5-1 to TRBJ1-1; D gene uncertain. CDR3 sequence (DNA): TGCGCCAGCAGCTTGGACTCCATGAACACTGAAGCTTTCTTT. Its protein is CASSLDSMNTEAFF.